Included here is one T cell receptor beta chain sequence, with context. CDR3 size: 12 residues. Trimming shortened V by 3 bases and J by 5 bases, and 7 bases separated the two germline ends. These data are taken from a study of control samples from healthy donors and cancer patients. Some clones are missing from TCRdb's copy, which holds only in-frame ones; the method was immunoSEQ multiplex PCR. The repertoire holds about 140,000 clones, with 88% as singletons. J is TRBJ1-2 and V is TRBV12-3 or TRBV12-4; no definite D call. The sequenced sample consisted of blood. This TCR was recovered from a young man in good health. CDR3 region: CASSLRDYGYTF. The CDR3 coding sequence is TGTGCCAGCAGTTTGCGTGATTATGGCTACACCTTC.